The next 29 T cell receptor beta chains were all read from a single sample in a study of blood T cell repertoires in COVID-19. Assay used: immunoSEQ multiplex PCR; TCRdb lists only in-frame clones, some missing. The sample yields around 65,000 clones, roughly 80% seen once. Sequenced input: peripheral blood. The receptors were gathered from a man between 60 and 75 years old with acute or convalescent COVID-19.

This clone was recorded a few times. This sequence joins TRBV4-3 and TRBJ2-7; 9 bases are shared with TRBD1. Trimming cost V 9 bases and J 2 bases; bases outside gene matches: 5. CDR3 length: 13 amino acids. The germline V gene encodes CDR1 LGHNA and CDR2 YSLEER. The CDR3 DNA reads as TGCGCCAGACAGGGGGCGGCACCCTACGAGCAGTACTTC. Protein product: CARQGAAPYEQYF.

The genes are TRBV3-1 (or the pseudogene TRBV3-2) and TRBJ2-3; 11 bases are a match to TRBD2. Germline V gives CDR1 LGHDT, CDR2 YNNKEL (reference sequence). V gave up 1 base and J gave up 3 bases; unmatched junction bases: 3. This CDR3 has 16 residues. This chain's CDR3 is CASSQGTSGLTDTQYF. The CDR3 region has the DNA TGTGCCAGCAGCCAAGGGACTAGCGGGCTTACAGATACGCAGTATTTT.

The chain carries TRBV20-1 and TRBJ2-3; D is perhaps TRBD1 (6 bases). Germline V gives CDR1 DFQATT, CDR2 SNEGSKA (reference sequence). CDR3 length equals 18 residues. The V end lost 3 bases, the J end lost 2 bases, and 24 bases lay between the germline ends. The CDR3 is CSASSRAGAIGATDTQYF. The DNA of the CDR3 is TGCAGTGCTAGTTCTCGTGCAGGGGCTATAGGGGCCACAGATACGCAGTATTTT.

CDR3 DNA sequence: TGTGCCAGCAGTCAGGGAGGAAGCTACGAGCAGTACTTC. It translates to CASSQGGSYEQYF. The rearrangement uses TRBV6-6 and TRBJ2-7, with D possibly TRBD2 on 6 matching bases. The length of the CDR3 is 13 residues. The germline V and J ends were trimmed by 5 bases and 3 bases, with 11 bases remaining between them. Germline V gives CDR1 MNHNY, CDR2 SVGAGI (reference sequence).

The chain recombines TRBV2 with TRBJ2-3, with 10 bases fitting TRBD2. The CDR3 loop spans 17 amino acids. Germline V CDR1 and CDR2: SNHLY, FYNNEI. The V gene end was trimmed by 4 bases and the J gene end by 0 bases; junction bases not matched to a gene: 7. The CDR3 region has the DNA TGTGCCAGCAGTGGGTCTAGCGGGAGACTGAGCACAGATACGCAGTATTTT. Translated, it gives CASSGSSGRLSTDTQYF.

This clone has a single count. The rearrangement uses TRBV6-7 and TRBJ2-4; D is perhaps TRBD2 (6 bases). TRBV6-7 has ORF status, its function being uncertain. V was pared by 0 bases and J by 1 base, with 13 bases between. The CDR3 runs 17 residues. The chain's CDR3 is CASSYSRVRGAKNIQYF. CDR3 bases: TGTGCCAGCAGTTACTCGAGGGTACGGGGGGCCAAAAACATTCAGTACTTC.

J is TRBJ1-2 and V is TRBV7-2; possible D gene TRBD1, 6 bases. Germline-derived CDR1 and CDR2 are SGHTA and FQGNSA. The CDR3 has 17 amino acids. V lost 2 bases and J 8 bases, leaving 24 bases between the germline ends. CDR3 in amino acids: CASSLFSSSEGVSGYTF. The CDR3 DNA sequence: TGTGCCAGCAGCTTATTCTCGTCTTCTGAGGGGGTTTCCGGCTACACCTTC. Looking up the rest from reference TRBV7-2 and TRBJ1-2 gives the full variable domain: GAGVSQSPSNKVTEKGKDVELRCDPISGHTALYWYRQSLGQGLEFLIYFQGNSAPDKSGLPSDRFSAERTGGSVSTLTIQRTQQEDSAVYLCASSLFSSSEGVSGYTFGSGTRLTVV.

V is TRBV29-1 and J is TRBJ1-2; 9 bases map to TRBD1. The germline CDR1 and CDR2 sequences are SQVTM and ANQGSEA. After removal of 7 bases from V and 8 bases from J, the junction contained 14 bases not matched to a gene. CDR3 length: 14 residues. The CDR3 here is CSATGQGGRKGYTF. For the CDR3, the DNA is TGCAGCGCCACGGGACAGGGTGGTAGAAAAGGCTACACCTTC.

About this clone: A read error may account for a junction end that differs from germline. The J gene is TRBJ2-3, the V gene TRBV7-2; unclear D gene. The CDR3 length is 15 residues. Germline V gene sequence: CDR1 SGHTA, CDR2 FQGNSA. CDR3 sequence reads: CASSLAVLSTDTQYF. CDR3 DNA: TGTGCCAGCAGTTTAGCCGTACTAAGCACAGATACGCAGTATTTT.

This chain links TRBV9 with TRBJ1-5; perhaps TRBD1 as D (6 bases). CDR1 is SGDLS and CDR2 is YYNGEE in the germline V gene. The CDR3 contains 16 residues. Trimming stripped 4 bases from V and 3 bases from J, with 17 bases between. The CDR3 nucleotides read TGTGCCAGCAGCCCGAGAAAGGGGGACACCAATCAGCCCCAGCATTTT. It encodes CASSPRKGDTNQPQHF.

The rearrangement uses TRBV30 and TRBJ1-1; no reliable D call. Per the germline V gene, CDR1 is GTSNPN and CDR2 is SVGIG (reference sequence). This CDR3 spans 15 amino acids. V gave up 0 bases and J gave up 1 base, with 12 bases separating them. CDR3 nucleotides: TGTGCCTGGAGTGTTTTAAGTAGCTGGAACACTGAAGCTTTCTTT. The encoded protein is CAWSVLSSWNTEAFF.

The chain links TRBV11-2 to TRBJ2-2; the D is unclear. Between the trimmed V and J ends, which lost 9 bases and 1 base, there was a span of 6 bases. The germline V gene has CDR1 SGHAT and CDR2 FQNNGV. This CDR3 spans 12 amino acids. The CDR3 spells CASSRNTGELFF. The CDR3 nucleotides read TGTGCCAGTTCGCGGAACACCGGGGAGCTGTTTTTT.

The chain carries TRBV4-1 and TRBJ2-3, with 12 nucleotides matching TRBD2. This CDR3 is built from 21 residues. V dropped 3 bases and J dropped 4; count of bases not matched to a gene: 20. The germline gives CDR1 MGHRA, CDR2 YSYEKL. The CDR3, as DNA: TGCGCCAGCAGCCACTCAAGACTCGGACTAGCGGGACTGGGACACGCAGATACGCAGTATTTT. This gives the protein CASSHSRLGLAGLGHADTQYF.

This clone was recorded only once. The rearrangement joins TRBV29-1 to TRBJ1-1; D is ambiguous. The CDR3 extends over 14 amino acids. V lost 3 bases and J 4 bases, leaving 15 bases between the germline ends. From germline, CDR1 is SQVTM and CDR2 ANQGSEA. CDR3 DNA: TGCAGCGTTGAGTCCATGCGGTTAGGCACTGAAGCTTTCTTT. Residues: CSVESMRLGTEAFF.

V gene TRBV5-1 combines with J gene TRBJ2-6, with D possibly being TRBD1 (5 bases). Germline V gene data show CDR1 as SGHRS and CDR2 as YFSETQ. Trimming stripped 3 bases from V and 4 bases from J, with 11 bases between. This CDR3 region has 15 residues. CDR3 DNA sequence: TGCGCCAGCAGCTCCAGGGTCTCAGGGGCCAACGTCCTGACTTTC. As protein: CASSSRVSGANVLTF. Full variable domain (missing parts from reference TRBV5-1 and TRBJ2-6): KAGVTQTPRYLIKTRGQQVTLSCSPISGHRSVSWYQQTPGQGLQFLFEYFSETQRNKGNFPGRFSGRQFSNSRSEMNVSTLELGDSALYLCASSSRVSGANVLTFGAGSRLTVL.

The rearrangement uses TRBV30 and TRBJ1-3, with D unclear. CDR1 and CDR2 from the germline V gene are GTSNPN and SVGIG (reference sequence). The CDR3 has 12 amino acids. The V and J ends lost 0 bases and 10 bases respectively, with 10 bases between them. CDR3 DNA: TGTGCCTGGAGTGTTGTCGGTAATACCATATATTTT. This encodes CAWSVVGNTIYF.

J is TRBJ1-5 and V is TRBV19, with D possibly being TRBD1 (5 bases). Germline CDR1 reads LNHDA; CDR2 reads SQIVND (reference sequence). The CDR3 is 14 amino acids. Deletions cut 10 bases from V and 0 bases from J, with 13 bases between. The chain's CDR3 is CATSRARSNQPQHF. The CDR3 DNA is TGTGCCACCAGCAGGGCGCGTAGCAATCAGCCCCAGCATTTT.

This clone was recorded a few times. V gene TRBV7-3 combines with J gene TRBJ2-2; 13 bases map to TRBD2. Trimming cost V 5 bases and J 5 bases; bases outside gene matches: 2. This CDR3 has 15 amino acids. CDR1 and CDR2 from the germline V gene are SGHTA and FQGTGA. The CDR3 bases are TGTGCCAGCAGCCCGACTAGCGGGAGGACCGGGGAGCTGTTTTTT. Residues: CASSPTSGRTGELFF.

This chain uses TRBV3-1 (or the pseudogene TRBV3-2) with TRBJ1-4, with 8 bases identical to TRBD1. This CDR3 is built from 15 residues. Germline loops: CDR1 LGHDT, CDR2 YNNKEL (reference sequence). Trimming at V came to 3 bases and at J to 8 bases, leaving 8 bases not matched to a gene. The CDR3 loop is CASSHRQGYWEKLFF. CDR3 nucleotide sequence: TGTGCCAGCAGCCACCGACAGGGGTATTGGGAAAAACTGTTTTTT.

This sequence joins TRBV19 and TRBJ2-1; D is undetermined. The V gene's germline CDR1 is LNHDA and CDR2 SQIVND (reference sequence). V was trimmed by 4 bases and J by 9 bases, leaving 16 bases between them. The CDR3 runs to 14 residues. The CDR3 reads CASSRDATVPEQFF. The CDR3 region has the DNA TGTGCCAGTAGTAGAGACGCTACGGTGCCTGAGCAGTTCTTC.

The gene calls are TRBV11-2 and TRBJ2-3; possibly TRBD2 for D (7 bases). Trimming stripped 5 bases from V and 1 base from J, with 16 bases between. CDR1 SGHAT and CDR2 FQNNGV come from the germline V gene. The CDR3 contains 16 residues. The CDR3 nucleotides read TGTGCCAGCAGCGGGGGGAGGGGGAGTCGCACAGATACGCAGTATTTT. Amino acid sequence: CASSGGRGSRTDTQYF.

This clone has only a few counts. J is TRBJ2-7 and V is TRBV9; 7 nucleotides match TRBD2. Germline V lookup: CDR1 SGDLS, CDR2 YYNGEE. The CDR3 loop spans 14 amino acids. Unmatched junction bases numbered 6, after V lost 4 bases and J lost 2 bases. The CDR3 is CASSPTSATYEQYF. CDR3 sequence (DNA): TGTGCCAGCAGCCCTACTAGCGCTACCTACGAGCAGTACTTC.

The chain uses TRBV4-2 and TRBJ2-1; 11 nucleotides match TRBD2. J was trimmed by 7 bases and V by 1 base; bases with no gene match: 6. CDR1 is LGHNA, CDR2 YNFKEQ, per germline. The CDR3 consists of 16 residues. The CDR3 DNA reads TGTGCCAGCAGCCAAGGTGTTAGCGGGGGGGAGAATGAGCAGTTCTTC. Its translation is CASSQGVSGGENEQFF.

The chain is built from TRBV18 and TRBJ1-1, with D hard to call. The germline gives CDR1 KGHSH, CDR2 LQKENI. V dropped 2 bases and J dropped 1 base, with 8 bases sitting between them. The CDR3 has 14 amino acids. In nucleotides, the CDR3 is TGTGCCAGCTCACCAGATACTGGGAACACTGAAGCTTTCTTT. This translates into CASSPDTGNTEAFF.

In nucleotides, the CDR3 is TGTGCCAGCAGCTTATATTACGAGCAGTACTTC. The encoded protein is CASSLYYEQYF. The gene calls are TRBV7-9 and TRBJ2-7; D gene uncertain. Germline CDR1 SEHNR, CDR2 FQNEAQ (reference sequence). This CDR3 spans 11 amino acids. Deletions cut 2 bases from V and 4 bases from J, with 3 bases between.

This rearrangement joins TRBV25-1 to TRBJ2-1; the match to TRBD1 covers 7 bases. The CDR3 is 14 amino acids. CDR1 MGHDK and CDR2 SYGVNS come from the germline V gene. Trimming took 6 bases from V and 5 from J; bases not matched to a gene: 7. The CDR3 DNA reads TGTGCCAGCAGATTAACCGACAGGGACAATGAGCAGTTCTTC. Translating it yields CASRLTDRDNEQFF.

This rearrangement joins TRBV4-3 to TRBJ2-1; 14 nucleotides agree with TRBD2. Germline-derived CDR1 and CDR2 are LGHNA and YSLEER. With 5 bases clipped from V and 7 bases from J, the junction kept 7 bases outside the gene matches. The CDR3 loop spans 16 amino acids. DNA of the CDR3: TGCGCCAGCAGCTATACCGGGACTAGCGGGAGAAATGAGCAGTTCTTC. Residues: CASSYTGTSGRNEQFF.

This chain joins TRBV24-1 and TRBJ1-2, with a possible D match to TRBD1 (5 bases). Trimming left V 2 bases short and J 0 bases short, with 9 bases between. The germline gives CDR1 KGHDR, CDR2 SFDVKD. The CDR3 contains 15 residues. The CDR3 here is CATSDSTATNYGYTF. The CDR3 DNA reads TGTGCCACCAGTGATTCGACAGCCACTAACTATGGCTACACCTTC.

The V and J genes are TRBV6-2 or TRBV6-3 and TRBJ2-7, with D possibly being TRBD2 (6 bases). CDR1 is MNHEY and CDR2 is SVGEGT in the germline V gene. Trimming took off 5 bases at V and 5 bases at J, with 19 bases between the two ends. The CDR3 consists of 15 residues. CDR3: CASSLPGLPVDEQYF. The CDR3 DNA is TGTGCCAGCAGTCTACCGGGACTCCCGGTCGACGAGCAGTACTTC.